Listed here is a single TCR beta chain. Its antigen is as yet unknown. This entry comes from a study of shared clonotypes between healthy human individuals. Across the study: CD8 memory received one plate per donor, CD8 naive two, CD4 memory three and CD4 naive three. Study conclusions and caveats: With few donors, the genetic and exposure-history diversity represented was limited. Shared clonotypes across all four donors exceeded non-shared ones in generation probability.

The V and J ends lost 0 bases and 3 bases, in that order; junction bases with no gene match: 8. Germline CDR1 is LGHNA and CDR2 is YSLEER. CDR3 length: 17 amino acids. An even split of each subset's genomic DNA across several immunoSEQ plates was performed. TCRdb's table, derived via immunoSEQ multiplex PCR, lists solely in-frame clones and lacks some. The data show fewer than 1.8 million clones, about 98.5% seen once. This clonotype was obtained from a man aged 25 to 40 in good health. The specimen sequenced was naive CD4+ T cells sorted from blood. Stated subset: CD45RA+ positively selected. The V call is TRBV4-3, the J call TRBJ2-7; 10 nucleotides line up with TRBD2. Here the CDR3 reads CASSQDLGLAGVYEQYF. The CDR3 DNA sequence: TGCGCCAGCAGCCAAGATTTGGGCCTAGCGGGAGTCTACGAGCAGTACTTC.